These 3 T cell receptor beta chains were sequenced from one sample in a study of cytomegalovirus exposure and HLA in healthy donors. PCR was performed using 60 Vbeta and 13 Jbeta primers. Assay: immunoSEQ multiplex PCR; the TCRdb copy retains only in-frame clones and omits some. The table has 150,000 to 200,000 clones, approximately 72% seen once. Material for sequencing was PBMCs. The receptor set was obtained from a man in his forties in good health and CMV-seropositive.

The CDR3 DNA reads as TGTGCCAGCTCACCAAAAGGGTCCGGGGAACAGGGCTCCTACGAGCAGTACTTC. Translating it yields CASSPKGSGEQGSYEQYF. This sequence joins TRBV18 and TRBJ2-7, with D possibly TRBD1 on 6 matching bases. Trimming pared 2 bases from V and 0 bases from J, leaving 20 bases between. The CDR3 contains 18 residues. In germline, CDR1 is KGHSH, CDR2 LQKENI.

This clone was seen only once. This chain uses TRBV6-6 with TRBJ2-1; 11 bases agree with TRBD1. Germline CDR1 reads MNHNY; CDR2 reads SVGAGI (reference sequence). Trimming at V came to 4 bases and at J to 7 bases, leaving 6 bases not matched to a gene. The CDR3 totals 15 residues. In nucleotides, the CDR3 is TGTGCCAGCAGTTTCCTGGACAGGGGGCGGAATGAGCAGTTCTTC. This gives the protein CASSFLDRGRNEQFF.

The chain is built from TRBV11-2 and TRBJ2-2; 10 nucleotides line up with TRBD2. The CDR3 runs 16 residues. CDR1 and CDR2 from the germline V gene are SGHAT and FQNNGV. With 5 bases clipped from V and 1 base from J, the junction kept 4 bases outside the gene matches. CDR3 DNA sequence: TGTGCCAGCAGCCCGCTAGCGGGGGTGAACACCGGGGAGCTGTTTTTT. Amino acids: CASSPLAGVNTGELFF.